The 25 T cell receptor beta chains presented below share a single source sample, sequenced in a study of cytomegalovirus exposure and HLA in healthy donors. In the PCR, 60 Vbeta and 13 Jbeta primers were used. Measured with immunoSEQ multiplex PCR; TCRdb has only the in-frame clones, and not every one. The sample yields 150,000 to 200,000 clones, about 84% seen once. The material sequenced was PBMCs. The source of these receptors is a woman in her twenties or thirties in good health and CMV-seropositive.

This chain links TRBV28 with TRBJ2-7; 7 positions match TRBD2. The V gene's germline CDR1 is MDHEN and CDR2 SYDVKM. CDR3 length: 14 residues. V was clipped by 11 bases and J by 3 bases; unmatched bases: 13. In nucleotides, the CDR3 is TGTGCCTCTTCCGGGGGGTCATTACTCTACGAGCAGTACTTC. As protein: CASSGGSLLYEQYF.

This clone has more than one count but fewer than ten. The chain is built from TRBV11-1 and TRBJ1-1; D uncertain. V was clipped by 6 bases and J by 0 bases, with 8 bases between them. The CDR3 totals 13 residues. Germline V lookup: CDR1 SGHAT, CDR2 FQDESV (reference sequence). CDR3 nucleotide sequence: TGTGCCAGCAGTCCCTCCTTGAACACTGAAGCTTTCTTT. Protein product: CASSPSLNTEAFF. The whole variable domain, remainder taken from reference TRBV11-1 and TRBJ1-1, is EAEVAQSPRYKITEKSQAVAFWCDPISGHATLYWYRQILGQGPELLVQFQDESVVDDSQLPKDRFSAERLKGVDSTLKIQPAELGDSAMYLCASSPSLNTEAFFGQGTRLTVV.

This clone was found once. The chain uses TRBV5-1 and TRBJ1-2, with D tentatively TRBD1 (5 bases). This CDR3 comprises 12 residues. Germline loops: CDR1 SGHRS, CDR2 YFSETQ. Trimming took 3 bases from V and 7 from J, leaving 10 bases between them. CDR3 loop: CASSSGPPGYTF. The CDR3, as DNA: TGCGCCAGCAGCTCAGGGCCCCCTGGCTACACCTTC.

The chain uses TRBV28 and TRBJ2-3, with 7 bases fitting TRBD1. V lost 4 bases to trimming and J lost 3 bases; unmatched junction nucleotides: 4. The V gene's germline CDR1 is MDHEN and CDR2 SYDVKM. This CDR3 is 14 amino acids long. The CDR3 nucleotides are TGTGCCAGCAGTTCCAGGGGGTTAACAGATACGCAGTATTTT. This translates into CASSSRGLTDTQYF.

V and J are TRBV5-1 and TRBJ1-1; D perhaps matches TRBD1 (6 bases). Germline CDR1 reads SGHRS; CDR2 reads YFSETQ. This CDR3 is 15 amino acids long. The ends were cut back, 3 bases at V and 1 base at J, with 13 bases in the middle. The CDR3 reads CASSSTGLRNTEAFF. The CDR3 coding sequence is TGCGCCAGCAGCTCCACAGGGTTGAGGAACACTGAAGCTTTCTTT.

The V gene is TRBV6-6, the J gene TRBJ1-5; D gene uncertain. The CDR3 has 16 residues. V was shortened by 5 bases and J by 2 bases, with 16 bases between the two germline ends. Germline loops: CDR1 MNHNY, CDR2 SVGAGI (reference sequence). The CDR3 here is CASSHRDHSGNQPQHF. CDR3 nucleotide sequence: TGTGCCAGCAGTCACCGGGATCACTCGGGCAATCAGCCCCAGCATTTT.

The chain joins TRBV29-1 to TRBJ1-1; D is possibly TRBD1 (5 bases). Germline CDR1 reads SQVTM; CDR2 reads ANQGSEA. Trimming stripped 6 bases from V and 0 bases from J, with 14 bases between. The CDR3 extends over 14 amino acids. This CDR3 is CSVAQGGMNTEAFF. CDR3 in DNA: TGCAGCGTGGCTCAGGGAGGCATGAACACTGAAGCTTTCTTT.

The chain uses TRBV5-1 and TRBJ2-2; 10 positions agree with TRBD1. Per germline, CDR1 SGHRS and CDR2 YFSETQ. The CDR3 totals 16 residues. V lost 5 bases, J lost 5 bases, and 9 bases stayed unmatched. CDR3 coding DNA: TGCGCCAGCAGTTCCGACAGGGGGCTGGGGACCGGGGAGCTGTTTTTT. Translated, it gives CASSSDRGLGTGELFF.

The chain recombines TRBV27 with TRBJ2-5, with 7 nucleotides matching TRBD2. Judging by the DNA end, TRBJ2-7 fits better; the J call may be wrong. The CDR3 loop spans 15 amino acids. Per germline, CDR1 MNHEY and CDR2 SMNVEV (reference sequence). CDR3 DNA: TGTGCCAGCAGGATTAGCGGGCTAAGCTCCTACGAGCAGTACTTC. Protein product: CASRISGLSSYEQYF.

This clone was counted once. CDR3 coding DNA: TGCGCCAGCAGCCAAGCTAAAGGGACAGGGGGCCAGGAGACCCAGTACTTC. Its protein product is CASSQAKGTGGQETQYF. This sequence joins TRBV4-1 and TRBJ2-5; TRBD1 agrees at 12 bases. V dropped 1 base and J dropped 5; count of bases not matched to a gene: 8. The CDR3 has 17 residues. Germline values: CDR1 MGHRA, CDR2 YSYEKL.

The chain recombines TRBV7-9 with TRBJ2-5; no firm D call. The germline gives CDR1 SEHNR, CDR2 FQNEAQ (reference sequence). V lost 3 bases and J lost 6, with 8 bases in between. The CDR3 has 12 amino acids. CDR3 sequence (DNA): TGTGCCAGCAGCTTGAGTTCTCAGACCCAGTACTTC. Its protein product is CASSLSSQTQYF.

V is TRBV30 and J is TRBJ1-3; tentative D call: TRBD1 (6 bases). This CDR3 is built from 14 residues. Looked up from germline, CDR1 is GTSNPN and CDR2 is SVGIG (reference sequence). Trimming removed 0 bases from V and 2 bases from J, with 8 bases in between. CDR3 nucleotides: TGTGCCTGGAGTGTTTGGACAGCTGGAAACACCATATATTTT. It specifies CAWSVWTAGNTIYF.

J is TRBJ1-1 and V is TRBV9; TRBD1 is a possible D gene (5 bases). This CDR3 has 15 amino acids. The germline V gene has CDR1 SGDLS and CDR2 YYNGEE. V was cut by 0 bases and J by 2 bases, with 11 bases left in between. CDR3 nucleotide sequence: TGTGCCAGCAGCGTAGGGGCAGGGTCTAACACTGAAGCTTTCTTT. It encodes CASSVGAGSNTEAFF. Supplemented by reference TRBV9 and TRBJ1-1, the full variable domain reads DSGVTQTPKHLITATGQRVTLRCSPRSGDLSVYWYQQSLDQGLQFLIQYYNGEERAKGNILERFSAQQFPDLHSELNLSSLELGDSALYFCASSVGAGSNTEAFFGQGTRLTVV.

Only a few counts were recorded for this clone. CDR3 nucleotide sequence: TGTGCCAGCAGCTTATCGGCTAGCGGGTTTGGGGAGCAGTACTTC. Encoded protein: CASSLSASGFGEQYF. The J gene is TRBJ2-7, the V gene TRBV7-2, with 8 positions matching TRBD2. The V gene's germline CDR1 is SGHTA and CDR2 FQGNSA. Trimming at V came to 2 bases and at J to 7 bases, leaving 10 bases not matched to a gene. This CDR3 has 15 residues.

The count of this clone is one. The chain recombines TRBV9 with TRBJ2-2; 8 positions match TRBD1. The junction had 3 bases not matched to a gene; V was cut back by 3 bases and J by 2 bases. Germline loops: CDR1 SGDLS, CDR2 YYNGEE. The CDR3 is 15 amino acids. CDR3 protein: CASSGTGINTGELFF. In DNA form, the CDR3 reads TGTGCCAGCAGCGGGACAGGGATTAACACCGGGGAGCTGTTTTTT.

This sequence joins TRBV27 and TRBJ1-5; TRBD1 might be the D (5 bases). V lost 6 bases, J lost 1 base, and 10 bases lay in between. Germline V gene lookup returns CDR1 MNHEY and CDR2 SMNVEV (reference sequence). This CDR3 contains 14 residues. CDR3 DNA: TGTGCCAGCAGGCCAGGGATGAGCAATCAGCCCCAGCATTTT. This gives the protein CASRPGMSNQPQHF.

The gene calls are TRBV18 and TRBJ2-7, with TRBD1 identical over 8 bases. Germline V gene sequence: CDR1 KGHSH, CDR2 LQKENI. The V and J ends lost 2 bases and 5 bases, in that order; junction bases with no gene match: 5. The CDR3 runs 14 residues. The CDR3 coding sequence is TGTGCCAGCTCACCAAGACAGGGGATCGACGAGCAGTACTTC. It translates to CASSPRQGIDEQYF.

The chain combines TRBV28 with TRBJ1-1; D is possibly TRBD1 (6 bases). CDR1 and CDR2 (germline): MDHEN, SYDVKM. Between the trimmed V and J ends, which lost 6 bases and 4 bases, there was a span of 15 bases. The CDR3 length is 14 residues. Here the CDR3 reads CASRVGGGSTEAFF. CDR3 DNA: TGTGCCAGCAGGGTGGGAGGGGGGTCCACTGAAGCTTTCTTT.

The genes are TRBV9 and TRBJ2-7, with D unresolved. This CDR3 region has 15 residues. V was clipped by 0 bases and J by 0 bases, with 10 bases between them. Germline CDR1 and CDR2: SGDLS and YYNGEE. Written as DNA, the CDR3 is TGTGCCAGCAGCGTAGGCCCAATCAGCTCCTACGAGCAGTACTTC. Translation: CASSVGPISSYEQYF.

The chain links TRBV5-1 to TRBJ2-2, with a possible D match to TRBD1 (6 bases). The CDR3 contains 14 residues. Germline lookup yields CDR1 SGHRS and CDR2 YFSETQ. V was pared by 2 bases and J by 5 bases, with 10 bases between. The CDR3 DNA sequence: TGCGCCAGCAGCTTTCAACAGGGTACCGGGGAGCTGTTTTTT. Residues: CASSFQQGTGELFF.

This clone was observed a few times. The V and J genes are TRBV10-3 and TRBJ2-3; 7 positions agree with TRBD2. V trimming: 4 bases; J trimming: 1 base; junction bases outside the gene matches: 8. Germline lookup yields CDR1 ENHRY and CDR2 SYGVKD. This CDR3 has 16 amino acids. CDR3 in amino acids: CAISVGALAGTDTQYF. As DNA, the CDR3 is TGTGCCATCAGTGTCGGGGCCCTAGCGGGCACAGATACGCAGTATTTT.

Here the CDR3 reads CASSLVLRVDTQYF. Written as DNA, the CDR3 is TGTGCCAGCAGCTTAGTCCTCCGGGTAGATACGCAGTATTTT. This rearrangement joins TRBV7-2 to TRBJ2-3, with unresolved D. The CDR3 totals 14 residues. With 1 base removed from V and 5 bases from J, the gap between germline ends came to 10 bases. Looked up from germline, CDR1 is SGHTA and CDR2 is FQGNSA.

The J gene is TRBJ2-2, the V gene TRBV10-3; 9 bases agree with TRBD2. V shed 4 bases, J shed 7 bases, and the junction held 10 bases outside the gene matches. This CDR3 has 16 amino acids. Germline V gene lookup returns CDR1 ENHRY and CDR2 SYGVKD. The CDR3 sequence: CAISAGGGAAVGELFF. For the CDR3, the DNA is TGTGCCATCAGTGCTGGCGGGGGGGCCGCTGTCGGGGAGCTGTTTTTT.

This clone was observed a few times. The germline gene is not matched at one end of the junction; a read error may be the cause. The chain recombines TRBV7-8 with TRBJ2-5, with 7 bases that match TRBD2. In germline, CDR1 is SGHVS, CDR2 FQNEAQ. CDR3 size: 17 residues. CDR3 in DNA: TGTGCCAGCAGCTCACTGCTCGGGGGGAACTTCCAAGATACCCAGTACTTC. Translating it yields CASSSLLGGNFQDTQYF. The full variable domain, in which reference TRBV7-8 and TRBJ2-5 provide the parts outside the CDR3, is GAGVSQSPRYKVAKRGQDVALRCDPISGHVSLFWYQQALGQGPEFLTYFQNEAQLDKSGLPSDRFFAERPEGSVSTLKIQRTQQEDSAVYLCASSSLLGGNFQDTQYFGPGTRLLVL.

The CDR3 DNA reads as TGTGCCAGCAGCTCAGACAGCCAAGGGCCAAGGGAGACCCAGTACTTC. This sequence encodes CASSSDSQGPRETQYF. The chain links TRBV7-9 to TRBJ2-5; weak D call: TRBD1 (5 bases). V lost 4 bases and J 5 bases, leaving 20 bases between the germline ends. Germline CDR1 is SEHNR and CDR2 is FQNEAQ (reference sequence). The length of the CDR3 is 16 residues.